The present T cell receptor (beta chain) was sequenced within a study of cytomegalovirus exposure and HLA in healthy donors. Germline loops: CDR1 SGHTA, CDR2 FQGTGA. V dropped 1 base and J dropped 7; count of bases not matched to a gene: 12. CDR3 length: 18 amino acids. This PCR relied on a set of 60 Vbeta primers and 13 Jbeta primers. Produced via immunoSEQ multiplex PCR; TCRdb's table is partial and in-frame only. This table has about 200,000 clones, over 60% appearing once. In the case of this clone: Antigen unknown.

Study-wide results and caveats: The authors listed some 160 TCR beta chains as cytomegalovirus-associated.

The receptor comes from a man between 18 and 29 years old in good health and CMV-seronegative. The rearrangement uses TRBV7-3 and TRBJ2-2; 10 bases are shared with TRBD1. The sample comprised PBMCs. In DNA, the CDR3 is TGTGCCAGCAGCTTAATGCCAATTGTGACAGGGGGCTTCGGGGAGCTGTTTTTT. Translation gives CASSLMPIVTGGFGELFF.